The rows below give T cell receptor beta chains drawn from one sample of a study of T cells after yellow fever vaccination. TCRdb independently ran MiXCR on the 5' RACE reads; one entry per CDR3 protein. The profile shows about 110,000 distinct CDR3 sequences, approximately 8.4% of them singletons. Sample: CD8+ T cells sorted from PBMCs, taken 45 days after the yellow fever booster vaccination. The receptors derive from a young man who received the YFV17D yellow fever vaccine. The CDR3 runs from the conserved cysteine through the conserved F or W. A D gene is named only where the DNA matches it firmly. Clone size appears in some rows only: once, few, many, or a class for an expanded clone.

clone_size: NA; d_call: TRBD2; j_call: TRBJ2-7; v_call: TRBV7-2; cdr3_nt: TGTGCCAGCAGCTTCTCCGGGAGGCCCGCGGTGGACGAGCAGTACTTC; cdr3_aa: CASSFSGRPAVDEQYF
clone_size: few; d_call: TRBD2; j_call: TRBJ2-2; v_call: TRBV4-3; cdr3_nt: TGCGCCAGCAGCACTGGGCGGGAGTACACCGGGGAGCTGTTTTTT; cdr3_aa: CASSTGREYTGELFF
clone_size: NA; d_call: TRBD1; j_call: TRBJ2-7; v_call: TRBV5-1; cdr3_nt: TGCGCCAGCAGCCCCGGGACAGGTCCCTACGAGCAGTACTTC; cdr3_aa: CASSPGTGPYEQYF
clone_size: many; d_call: NA; j_call: TRBJ2-3; v_call: TRBV5-6; cdr3_nt: TGTGCCAGCAGCTTGGAAGGGGGAGGCACAGATACGCAGTATTTT; cdr3_aa: CASSLEGGGTDTQYF
clone_size: many; d_call: NA; j_call: TRBJ2-3; v_call: TRBV20-1; cdr3_nt: TGCAGTGCTAGAGATCGGGGGCCGGGTATCTTT; cdr3_aa: CSARDRGPGIF
clone_size: many; d_call: NA; j_call: TRBJ2-3; v_call: TRBV11-2; cdr3_nt: TGTGCCAGCAGGGTTCTTGGCACAGATACGCAGTATTTT; cdr3_aa: CASRVLGTDTQYF
clone_size: many; d_call: NA; j_call: TRBJ1-5; v_call: TRBV12-3/TRBV12-4; cdr3_nt: TGTGCCAGCAGCAAATTGAAAGGGGGGGGCAATCAGCCCCAGCATTTT; cdr3_aa: CASSKLKGGGNQPQHF
clone_size: NA; d_call: TRBD1; j_call: TRBJ1-2; v_call: TRBV30; cdr3_nt: TGTGCCTGGAGTGCAGGGACAGGGGACTATGGCTACACCTTC; cdr3_aa: CAWSAGTGDYGYTF
clone_size: NA; d_call: NA; j_call: TRBJ2-1; v_call: TRBV6-6; cdr3_nt: TGTGCCAGCATCGGGGCCCCTTACAATGAGCAGTTCTTC; cdr3_aa: CASIGAPYNEQFF
clone_size: NA; d_call: NA; j_call: TRBJ2-7; v_call: TRBV5-4; cdr3_nt: TGTGCCAGCAGGACCGCCGGGGGCTACGAGCAGTACTTC; cdr3_aa: CASRTAGGYEQYF
clone_size: few; d_call: NA; j_call: TRBJ2-1; v_call: TRBV19; cdr3_nt: TGTGCCAGTAGTTTCGCAGTTAGGTATGAGCAGTTCTTC; cdr3_aa: CASSFAVRYEQFF
clone_size: NA; d_call: TRBD2; j_call: TRBJ2-1; v_call: TRBV28; cdr3_nt: TGTGCCAGCAGGGGACTAGCGGGAGGCGATGAGCAGTTCTTC; cdr3_aa: CASRGLAGGDEQFF
clone_size: many; d_call: TRBD2; j_call: TRBJ2-5; v_call: TRBV29-1; cdr3_nt: TGCAGCGTGAGCGGGAGTGGAGAGACCCAGTACTTC; cdr3_aa: CSVSGSGETQYF
clone_size: many; d_call: NA; j_call: TRBJ2-3; v_call: TRBV2; cdr3_nt: TGTGCCAGCAGTGAAGGAGGAGGAGCAGATACGCAGTATTTT; cdr3_aa: CASSEGGGADTQYF
clone_size: many; d_call: NA; j_call: TRBJ2-1; v_call: TRBV14; cdr3_nt: TGTGCCAGCAGCCAAGATTCTTACAGGGTCAGCTACAATGAGCAGTTCTTC; cdr3_aa: CASSQDSYRVSYNEQFF
clone_size: many; d_call: NA; j_call: TRBJ2-6; v_call: TRBV6-2/TRBV6-3; cdr3_nt: TGTGCCAGCAGTCAAAGGGGATCTGGGGCCAACGTCCTGACTTTC; cdr3_aa: CASSQRGSGANVLTF
clone_size: NA; d_call: TRBD2; j_call: TRBJ2-5; v_call: TRBV30; cdr3_nt: TGTGCCTGCCTAGCGGACCAAGAGACCCAGTACTTC; cdr3_aa: CACLADQETQYF
clone_size: few; d_call: NA; j_call: TRBJ2-7; v_call: TRBV3-1; cdr3_nt: TGTGCCAGCAGCCCCGGGACGGACCTCTACGAGCAGTACTTC; cdr3_aa: CASSPGTDLYEQYF
clone_size: many; d_call: NA; j_call: TRBJ2-2; v_call: TRBV7-8; cdr3_nt: TGTGCCAGCAGCTCACCTAATACACAGGGGGAGCTGTTTTTT; cdr3_aa: CASSSPNTQGELFF
clone_size: NA; d_call: NA; j_call: TRBJ2-5; v_call: TRBV6-6; cdr3_nt: TGTGCCAGCACCCAAGGGGGGGTCCGTGAGACCCAGTACTTC; cdr3_aa: CASTQGGVRETQYF
clone_size: NA; d_call: TRBD1; j_call: TRBJ2-3; v_call: TRBV5-6; cdr3_nt: TGTGCCAGCAGCATGACCGGGACAGGGGACACAGATACGCAGTATTTT; cdr3_aa: CASSMTGTGDTDTQYF
clone_size: many; d_call: NA; j_call: TRBJ2-5; v_call: TRBV20-1; cdr3_nt: TGCAGTGCTAGAGTGGGACAAGGGGAGACCCAGTACTTC; cdr3_aa: CSARVGQGETQYF
clone_size: few; d_call: NA; j_call: TRBJ2-7; v_call: TRBV29-1; cdr3_nt: TGCAGCGCTGGGGGCCCCAACGAGCAGTACTTC; cdr3_aa: CSAGGPNEQYF
clone_size: many; d_call: NA; j_call: TRBJ2-5; v_call: TRBV20-1; cdr3_nt: TGCAGTGCTAGAGATAAGGATAGCGCGAAAGAGACCCAGTACTTC; cdr3_aa: CSARDKDSAKETQYF
clone_size: many; d_call: NA; j_call: TRBJ2-3; v_call: TRBV27; cdr3_nt: TGTGCCAGCAGTTTAGTTGGGCAAGCGACAGATACGCAGTATTTT; cdr3_aa: CASSLVGQATDTQYF
clone_size: many; d_call: NA; j_call: TRBJ2-7; v_call: TRBV27; cdr3_nt: TGTGCCAGCAGTACTAAAGGACGTTCCTACGAGCAGTACTTC; cdr3_aa: CASSTKGRSYEQYF
clone_size: NA; d_call: NA; j_call: TRBJ2-6; v_call: TRBV20-1; cdr3_nt: TGCAGTGCTAGAGATGGGCAGAGCTTACCCCACTCTGGGGCCAACGTCCTGACTTTC; cdr3_aa: CSARDGQSLPHSGANVLTF
clone_size: NA; d_call: NA; j_call: TRBJ1-5; v_call: TRBV23-1; cdr3_nt: TGCGCCAGCAGTCAAGGGCGGGACGGCAATCAGCCCCAGCATTTT; cdr3_aa: CASSQGRDGNQPQHF
clone_size: many; d_call: TRBD2; j_call: TRBJ2-5; v_call: TRBV6-6; cdr3_nt: TGTGCCAGCCTAGCGGGGGTTACCCAGTACTTC; cdr3_aa: CASLAGVTQYF
clone_size: many; d_call: NA; j_call: TRBJ2-1; v_call: TRBV7-2; cdr3_nt: TGTGCCAGCAGCTTAGAGGCGGACTCCTACAATGAGCAGTTCTTC; cdr3_aa: CASSLEADSYNEQFF
clone_size: many; d_call: NA; j_call: TRBJ2-2; v_call: TRBV11-1; cdr3_nt: TGTGCCAGCAGCTTTTACAGGGCGCCCGGGGAGCTGTTTTTT; cdr3_aa: CASSFYRAPGELFF
clone_size: many; d_call: TRBD2; j_call: TRBJ2-3; v_call: TRBV7-6; cdr3_nt: TGTGCCAGCAGCTCAGCGGGAGGGCTCACAGATACGCAGTATTTT; cdr3_aa: CASSSAGGLTDTQYF
clone_size: NA; d_call: NA; j_call: TRBJ2-1; v_call: TRBV30; cdr3_nt: TGTGCCTGGAGTGTACATCAGGCCTACAATGAGCAGTTCTTC; cdr3_aa: CAWSVHQAYNEQFF
clone_size: few; d_call: NA; j_call: TRBJ2-7; v_call: TRBV5-1; cdr3_nt: TGCGCCAGCAGCTTGGCCGACGCGGCCTACGAGCAGTACTTC; cdr3_aa: CASSLADAAYEQYF
clone_size: many; d_call: NA; j_call: TRBJ2-1; v_call: TRBV27; cdr3_nt: TGTGCCAGCAGCTACATTGGAATCAATGAGCAGTTCTTC; cdr3_aa: CASSYIGINEQFF
clone_size: many; d_call: TRBD2; j_call: TRBJ2-7; v_call: TRBV7-2; cdr3_nt: TGTGCCAGCAGCTTAGAACTAGCGGGAGTAAACGAGCAGTACTTC; cdr3_aa: CASSLELAGVNEQYF
clone_size: many; d_call: TRBD1; j_call: TRBJ2-1; v_call: TRBV20-1; cdr3_nt: TGCAGTGCCGATGACCTGGGACAGGGTCGTAATGAGCAGTTCTTC; cdr3_aa: CSADDLGQGRNEQFF
clone_size: NA; d_call: TRBD2; j_call: TRBJ2-6; v_call: TRBV5-1; cdr3_nt: TGCGCCAGCAGATCACTAGCGGGAGTTTCTGGGGCCAACGTCCTGACTTTC; cdr3_aa: CASRSLAGVSGANVLTF
clone_size: many; d_call: NA; j_call: TRBJ2-3; v_call: TRBV7-6; cdr3_nt: TGTGCCAGCAGCTCGACCGCTGGGGTAGGGGATACGCAGTATTTT; cdr3_aa: CASSSTAGVGDTQYF
clone_size: NA; d_call: NA; j_call: TRBJ2-2; v_call: TRBV19; cdr3_nt: TGTGCCAGTAGCGCAGTTACCGGGGAGCTGTTTTTT; cdr3_aa: CASSAVTGELFF
clone_size: NA; d_call: NA; j_call: TRBJ2-6; v_call: TRBV30; cdr3_nt: TGTGCCTGGAGTTTCGCTGGGGCCAACGTCCTGACTTTC; cdr3_aa: CAWSFAGANVLTF
clone_size: NA; d_call: TRBD2; j_call: TRBJ2-1; v_call: TRBV7-3; cdr3_nt: TGTGCCAGCAGCCCCTGGACTAGCGGGAAATACAATGAGCAGTTCTTC; cdr3_aa: CASSPWTSGKYNEQFF
clone_size: many; d_call: NA; j_call: TRBJ2-5; v_call: TRBV25-1; cdr3_nt: TGTGCCAGCAGTGAATATGAAGTCCAAGAGACCCAGTACTTC; cdr3_aa: CASSEYEVQETQYF
clone_size: many; d_call: NA; j_call: TRBJ1-2; v_call: TRBV20-1; cdr3_nt: TGCAGTGCTAGACGTGGCTACACCTTC; cdr3_aa: CSARRGYTF
clone_size: many; d_call: TRBD1; j_call: TRBJ1-1; v_call: TRBV28; cdr3_nt: TGTGCCAGCAACCACAGGGGGTTGAACACTGAAGCTTTCTTT; cdr3_aa: CASNHRGLNTEAFF
clone_size: many; d_call: NA; j_call: TRBJ2-1; v_call: TRBV6-4; cdr3_nt: TGTGCCAGCAGTGACCCGGGGTACAACAATGAGCAGTTCTTC; cdr3_aa: CASSDPGYNNEQFF
clone_size: NA; d_call: NA; j_call: TRBJ2-2; v_call: TRBV15; cdr3_nt: TGTGCCACCAGCATCACTCAGGGGTTCGACACCGGGGAGCTGTTTTTT; cdr3_aa: CATSITQGFDTGELFF
clone_size: many; d_call: NA; j_call: TRBJ1-1; v_call: TRBV10-3; cdr3_nt: TGTGCCATCAGTGAGGGTACAGCGAGGATGGCTGAAGCTTTCTTT; cdr3_aa: CAISEGTARMAEAFF
clone_size: few; d_call: NA; j_call: TRBJ2-5; v_call: TRBV7-9; cdr3_nt: TGTGCCAGCAGCCCCCCGGGGGAGCGGGAGACCCAGTACTTC; cdr3_aa: CASSPPGERETQYF
clone_size: many; d_call: NA; j_call: TRBJ2-7; v_call: TRBV20-1; cdr3_nt: TGCAGTGTTCCGGATGAGGACGGTCCCTACGAGCAGTACTTC; cdr3_aa: CSVPDEDGPYEQYF
clone_size: NA; d_call: NA; j_call: TRBJ2-2; v_call: TRBV9; cdr3_nt: TGTGCCAGCAGCGTTCACTCCGGGGAGCTGTTTTTT; cdr3_aa: CASSVHSGELFF
clone_size: NA; d_call: NA; j_call: TRBJ2-5; v_call: TRBV12-3/TRBV12-4; cdr3_nt: TGTGCCAGCAGTTTTCTTCTCAGACAAGAAATAGAACTTGAGACCCAGTACTTC; cdr3_aa: CASSFLLRQEIELETQYF
clone_size: few; d_call: NA; j_call: TRBJ2-2; v_call: TRBV10-3; cdr3_nt: TGTGCCATCAGGACTGGAACGGGACTCGGGAACACCGGGGAGCTGTTTTTT; cdr3_aa: CAIRTGTGLGNTGELFF